This T cell receptor (beta chain) was sequenced for a study of CD8+ T cells in alopecia areata. The CDR3 is 15 residues long. Per the germline V gene, CDR1 is SGHDN and CDR2 is FVKESK. With V trimmed by 4 bases and J by 7 bases, 8 bases remained unmatched. Isolated RNA was reverse transcribed into cDNA used as the sequencing template. TCRdb's copy holds only in-frame clones and misses some; the assay was immunoSEQ multiplex PCR. The sample has 140,000 to 150,000 clones, 62% seen once. Comments on this clone: Its matching antigen is unknown.

Study-wide results and limits: Scalp samples also yield sequences of resident alphabeta T cells from normal skin. Lesional scalp, especially alopecia totalis/universalis, showed higher clonality than normal scalp. Among patients, TCR sharing was less clear than in mice, a difference possibly due in part to HLA diversity in the patient population.

The sample taken for sequencing was CD8+ T cells sorted from blood. This TCR derives from a human donor in good health. The chain combines TRBV14 with TRBJ1-4; 8 bases agree with TRBD1. CDR3 residues: CASSRYQGASEKLFF. CDR3 DNA sequence: TGTGCCAGCAGCCGGTATCAGGGGGCGAGTGAAAAACTGTTTTTT.